This T cell receptor beta chain was identified in a study of tumor and adjacent non-tumor tissue in lung cancer. There are 14 residues in the CDR3. Per the germline V gene, CDR1 is MRHNA and CDR2 is SNTAGT. V was clipped by 10 bases and J by 2 bases; unmatched bases: 6. RNA was extracted from bulk tissue without any cell sorting. Study outcomes and limitations: Top 100 clones took a larger repertoire share in normal lung.

The library came from three nested PCR rounds adapted from ARM-PCR protocols. TCRdb re-called the multiplex PCR reads with MiXCR, one entry per CDR3 protein. The repertoire has tens of thousands of distinct CDR3 sequences, roughly 76% of them found once; the top ten carry about an eighth. On this clonotype: The antigen remains undetermined.

Material: lung tumor tissue. The TCR originated in a woman in her forties or fifties with non-small cell lung cancer. The chain combines TRBV6-4 with TRBJ2-3, with 10 bases lining up with TRBD2. CDR3 coding DNA: TGTGCCAACAGGACTAGCGGCCACACAGATACGCAGTATTTT. It is translated as CANRTSGHTDTQYF.